The rows below give T cell receptor beta chains drawn from one sample of a study of radiotherapy plus CTLA-4 blockade in lung cancer. Sequenced by immunoSEQ multiplex PCR; TCRdb stores in-frame clones only, minus some. Of tens of thousands of clones listed, more than 60% are singletons. Here the sequenced sample was peripheral blood, taken from a patient treated with radiotherapy plus ipilimumab. These receptors came from a human donor with non-small cell lung cancer who had a partial response to radiotherapy plus ipilimumab. Some clones in this sample may be carry-over from other donors' samples. The CDR3 runs from the conserved cysteine through the conserved F or W. Fields, in order: CDR3 DNA, CDR3 protein, D gene, V gene, clone size, J gene. The D gene is left open where the match is weak. Only part of the rows carry a size: once, few, many, or a class if the clone is expanded.

TGTGCCACCAGCAGAGATCCGGAGGCCTCCTACACCTTC | CATSRDPEASYTF | NA | TRBV15 | NA | TRBJ1-2
TGTGCCAGCAGTCGGGATGACCATACTAGTAACTATGGCTACACCTTC | CASSRDDHTSNYGYTF | NA | TRBV28 | NA | TRBJ1-2
TGTGCCAGCAGTGAACTGGGGGGAGAGACCCAGTACTTC | CASSELGGETQYF | NA | TRBV6-1 | few | TRBJ2-5
TGTGCCAGCAGCTTAAACGGCGGGGGGGCCCTTGAGCAGTTCTTC | CASSLNGGGALEQFF | TRBD2 | TRBV7-2 | NA | TRBJ2-1
TGTGCCAGCAAGGGACTAGCAGGCACAGATACGCAGTATTTT | CASKGLAGTDTQYF | TRBD2 | TRBV2 | NA | TRBJ2-3
TGTGCCACCAGCAGAGAATATGGGGAGTATGGCTACACCTTC | CATSREYGEYGYTF | NA | TRBV15 | few | TRBJ1-2
TGTGCCAGTAGTATAGGTGCTGGACAGCGTTTCTACGAGCAGTACTTC | CASSIGAGQRFYEQYF | NA | TRBV19 | few | TRBJ2-7
TGTGCCAGCAGTTTAGAGCGGCCTAGCGGGAGTTCCTACGAGCAGTACTTC | CASSLERPSGSSYEQYF | TRBD2 | TRBV27 | NA | TRBJ2-7
TGTGCCAGCAGCTTAGAACAGGCAACCCCCTACGAGCAGTACTTC | CASSLEQATPYEQYF | NA | TRBV7-6 | NA | TRBJ2-7
TGTGCCAGCAGCTTAGTTGCAGGGGCGAACACTGAAGCTTTCTTT | CASSLVAGANTEAFF | NA | TRBV7-8 | NA | TRBJ1-1
TGTGCCAGCTCCAAAGCGGGGGCAGATACGCAGTATTTT | CASSKAGADTQYF | TRBD2 | TRBV18 | NA | TRBJ2-3
TGTGCCAGTAGTAAGGCCGGGACAGCGAACACTGAAGCTTTCTTT | CASSKAGTANTEAFF | TRBD1 | TRBV19 | NA | TRBJ1-1
TGTGCCAGCAGTTACGCGGGGAGAGCTGGAAACACCATATATTTT | CASSYAGRAGNTIYF | NA | TRBV6-5 | NA | TRBJ1-3
TGCGCCAGCAGCTCGATCGGGACTAGCGGGGGTAAACGGACCCAGTACTTC | CASSSIGTSGGKRTQYF | TRBD2 | TRBV5-1 | NA | TRBJ2-5
TGTGCCAGCAGAGGAGCGGGGGGAAACTACAATGAGCAGTTCTTC | CASRGAGGNYNEQFF | TRBD2 | TRBV9 | few | TRBJ2-1
TGTGCCAGCAGCTTAGTAGGGAGGGAGCAGTACTTC | CASSLVGREQYF | NA | TRBV7-9 | NA | TRBJ2-7
TGTGCCAGCAGTAAACCGGGAGAGAGGAATTCACCCCTCCACTTT | CASSKPGERNSPLHF | NA | TRBV6-6 | NA | TRBJ1-6
TGTGCCAGCAGTTACCGGACAGGGTACGGGGCCAACGTCCTGACTTTC | CASSYRTGYGANVLTF | TRBD1 | TRBV6-5 | NA | TRBJ2-6
TGTGCCAGCAGTGGGAGGGGTAGGGATTGGTACGAGCAGTACTTC | CASSGRGRDWYEQYF | TRBD2 | TRBV9 | NA | TRBJ2-7
TGCGCCAGCAGCCAAGAGGGGCCGCCGGGACAGGGGACAGAGACCCAGTACTTC | CASSQEGPPGQGTETQYF | TRBD1 | TRBV4-1 | NA | TRBJ2-5
TGTGCCAGCAGTGCCCCTAGCGGGAGGTCAAAGCGGGAGCAGTTCTTC | CASSAPSGRSKREQFF | TRBD2 | TRBV2 | few | TRBJ2-1
TGTGCCAGTAGTCCGGGACATAACACCGGGGAGCTGTTTTTT | CASSPGHNTGELFF | NA | TRBV19 | once | TRBJ2-2
TGTGCCAGCAGCTCACAGGGTTGGGGCTACACCTTC | CASSSQGWGYTF | NA | TRBV7-9 | NA | TRBJ1-2
TGCGCCAGCAGTGAGGCTAGCGGGGGGATTGGCGAGCAGTACTTC | CASSEASGGIGEQYF | TRBD2 | TRBV10-2 | NA | TRBJ2-7
TGTGCCAGCAGCTTAGCGGTGACTTGGGAAGAGACCCAGTACTTC | CASSLAVTWEETQYF | NA | TRBV11-2 | NA | TRBJ2-5
TGTGCCAGCAGCCAAGCAGCCCTAGCGGGGGGTTCAACCTACGAGCAGTACTTC | CASSQAALAGGSTYEQYF | TRBD2 | TRBV4-2 | NA | TRBJ2-7
TGCGCCAGCAGTAACCCAGGGGACCAAGAGACCCAGTACTTC | CASSNPGDQETQYF | NA | TRBV10-1 | once | TRBJ2-5
TGCAGCGTTGAGGCTAGCGGGAGTGAGACCCAGTACTTC | CSVEASGSETQYF | TRBD2 | TRBV29-1 | NA | TRBJ2-5
TGCGCCAGCAGCTTAATTACTAGCGGGGGGCGGGGTGAGCAGTTCTTC | CASSLITSGGRGEQFF | TRBD2 | TRBV5-1 | NA | TRBJ2-1